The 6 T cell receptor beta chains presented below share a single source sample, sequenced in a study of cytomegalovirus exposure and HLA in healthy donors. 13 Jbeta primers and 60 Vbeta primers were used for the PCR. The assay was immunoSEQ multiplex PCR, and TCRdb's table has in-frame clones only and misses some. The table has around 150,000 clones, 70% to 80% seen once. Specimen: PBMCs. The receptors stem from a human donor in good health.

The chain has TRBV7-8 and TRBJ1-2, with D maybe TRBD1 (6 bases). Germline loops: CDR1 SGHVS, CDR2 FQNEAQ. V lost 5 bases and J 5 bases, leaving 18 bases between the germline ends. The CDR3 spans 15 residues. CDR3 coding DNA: TGTGCCAGCAGCCCAGACAGGATGGCGACTTATGGCTACACCTTC. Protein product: CASSPDRMATYGYTF. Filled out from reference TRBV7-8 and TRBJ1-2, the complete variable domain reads GAGVSQSPRYKVAKRGQDVALRCDPISGHVSLFWYQQALGQGPEFLTYFQNEAQLDKSGLPSDRFFAERPEGSVSTLKIQRTQQEDSAVYLCASSPDRMATYGYTFGSGTRLTVV.

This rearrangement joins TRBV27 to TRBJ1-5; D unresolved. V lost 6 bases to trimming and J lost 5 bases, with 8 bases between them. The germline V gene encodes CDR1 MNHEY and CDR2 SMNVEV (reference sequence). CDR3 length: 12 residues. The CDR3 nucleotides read TGTGCCAGCAGAAAAGGAGATCAGCCCCAGCATTTT. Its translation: CASRKGDQPQHF.

The CDR3 sequence is CAWRGPGGVYNEQFF. In nucleotides, the CDR3 is TGTGCCTGGAGAGGTCCCGGCGGGGTCTACAATGAGCAGTTCTTC. This chain links TRBV30 with TRBJ2-1; tentative D call: TRBD2 (6 bases). The CDR3 sequence is 15 residues long. The germline gives CDR1 GTSNPN, CDR2 SVGIG (reference sequence). V lost 3 bases to trimming and J lost 3 bases, with 15 bases between them. Using reference TRBV30 and TRBJ2-1 for the parts outside the CDR3, the full variable domain is SQTIHQWPATLVQPVGSPLSLECTVEGTSNPNLYWYRQAAGRGLQLLFYSVGIGQISSEVPQNLSASRPQDRQFILSSKKLLLSDSGFYLCAWRGPGGVYNEQFFGPGTRLTVL.

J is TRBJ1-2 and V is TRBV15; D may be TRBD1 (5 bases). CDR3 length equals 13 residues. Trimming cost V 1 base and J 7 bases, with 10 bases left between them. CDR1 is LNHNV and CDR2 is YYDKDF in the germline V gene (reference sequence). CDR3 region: CATSRGRGGGYTF. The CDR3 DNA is TGTGCCACCAGCAGAGGTCGGGGGGGTGGCTACACCTTC. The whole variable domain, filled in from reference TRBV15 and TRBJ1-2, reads DAMVIQNPRYQVTQFGKPVTLSCSQTLNHNVMYWYQQKSSQAPKLLFHYYDKDFNNEADTPDNFQSRRPNTSFCFLDIRSPGLGDTAMYLCATSRGRGGGYTFGSGTRLTVV.

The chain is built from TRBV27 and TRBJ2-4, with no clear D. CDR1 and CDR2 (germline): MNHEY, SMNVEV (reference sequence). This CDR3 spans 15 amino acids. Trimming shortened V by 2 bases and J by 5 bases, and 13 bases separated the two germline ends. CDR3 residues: CASSLGSARENIQYF. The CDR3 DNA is TGTGCCAGCAGTTTAGGGTCAGCTCGGGAAAACATTCAGTACTTC.

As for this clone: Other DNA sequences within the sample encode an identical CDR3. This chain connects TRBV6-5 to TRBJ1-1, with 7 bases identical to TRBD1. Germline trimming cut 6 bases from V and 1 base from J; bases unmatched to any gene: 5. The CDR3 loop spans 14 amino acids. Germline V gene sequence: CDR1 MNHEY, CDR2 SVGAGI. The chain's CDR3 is CASRRQGGNTEAFF. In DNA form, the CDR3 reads TGTGCCAGCAGGCGACAGGGAGGGAACACTGAAGCTTTCTTT.